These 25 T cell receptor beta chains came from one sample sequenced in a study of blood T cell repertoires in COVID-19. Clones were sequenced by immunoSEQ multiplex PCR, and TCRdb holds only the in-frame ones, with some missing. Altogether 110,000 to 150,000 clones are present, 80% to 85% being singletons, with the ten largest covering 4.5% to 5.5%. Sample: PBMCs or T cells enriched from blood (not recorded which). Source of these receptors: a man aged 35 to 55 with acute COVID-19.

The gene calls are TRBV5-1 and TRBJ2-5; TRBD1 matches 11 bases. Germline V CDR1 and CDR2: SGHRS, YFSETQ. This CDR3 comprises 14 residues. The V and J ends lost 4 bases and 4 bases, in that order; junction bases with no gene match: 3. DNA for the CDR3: TGCGCCAGCAGCCGAGGGACAGGGGGAGAGACCCAGTACTTC. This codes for CASSRGTGGETQYF.

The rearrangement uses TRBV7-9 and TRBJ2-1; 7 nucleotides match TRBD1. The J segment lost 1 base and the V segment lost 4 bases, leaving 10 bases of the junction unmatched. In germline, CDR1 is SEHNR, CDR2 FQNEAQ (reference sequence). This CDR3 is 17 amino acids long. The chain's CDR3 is CASSSPGTEASYNEQFF. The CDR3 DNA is TGTGCCAGCAGCTCCCCGGGGACAGAAGCATCCTACAATGAGCAGTTCTTC.

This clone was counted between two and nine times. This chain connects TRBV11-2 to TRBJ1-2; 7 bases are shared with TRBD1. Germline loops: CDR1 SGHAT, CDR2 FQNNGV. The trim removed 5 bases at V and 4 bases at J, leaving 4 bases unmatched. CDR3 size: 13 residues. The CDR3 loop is CASSAGTVYGYTF. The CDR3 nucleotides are TGTGCCAGCAGCGCGGGGACAGTCTATGGCTACACCTTC.

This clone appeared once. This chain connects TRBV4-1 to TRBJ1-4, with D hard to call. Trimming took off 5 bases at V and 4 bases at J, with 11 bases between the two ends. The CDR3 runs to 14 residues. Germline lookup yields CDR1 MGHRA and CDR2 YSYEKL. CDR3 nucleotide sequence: TGCGCCAGCAGCACTCGTTCTGGTAATGAAAAACTGTTTTTT. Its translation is CASSTRSGNEKLFF.

DNA of the CDR3: TGTGCCAGCAGCCAAGAAGTAGGGACTTCTAATGAAAAACTGTTTTTT. It translates to CASSQEVGTSNEKLFF. V usage is TRBV4-2 and J usage is TRBJ1-4, with D perhaps matching TRBD1 (5 bases). V shed 0 bases and J shed 3 bases, with 11 bases lying between them. The CDR3 sequence is 16 residues long. Germline V gene data show CDR1 as LGHNA and CDR2 as YNFKEQ.

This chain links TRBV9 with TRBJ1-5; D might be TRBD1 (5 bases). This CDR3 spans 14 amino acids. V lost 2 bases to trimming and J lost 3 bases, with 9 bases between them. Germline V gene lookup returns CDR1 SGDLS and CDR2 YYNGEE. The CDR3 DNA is TGTGCCAGCAGCGTGGGGGGTTCCAATCAGCCCCAGCATTTT. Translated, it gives CASSVGGSNQPQHF. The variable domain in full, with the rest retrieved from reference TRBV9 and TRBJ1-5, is DSGVTQTPKHLITATGQRVTLRCSPRSGDLSVYWYQQSLDQGLQFLIQYYNGEERAKGNILERFSAQQFPDLHSELNLSSLELGDSALYFCASSVGGSNQPQHFGDGTRLSIL.

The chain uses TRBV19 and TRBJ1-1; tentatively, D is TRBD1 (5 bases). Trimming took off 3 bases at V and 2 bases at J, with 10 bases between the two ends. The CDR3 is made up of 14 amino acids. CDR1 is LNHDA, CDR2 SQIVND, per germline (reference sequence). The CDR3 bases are TGTGCCAGTAGTATCAGGGTGGAAAACACTGAAGCTTTCTTT. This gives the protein CASSIRVENTEAFF.

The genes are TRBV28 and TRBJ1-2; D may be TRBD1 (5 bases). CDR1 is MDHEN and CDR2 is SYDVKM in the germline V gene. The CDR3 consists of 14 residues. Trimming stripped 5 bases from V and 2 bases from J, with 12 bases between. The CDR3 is CASSASQANYGYTF. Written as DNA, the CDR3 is TGTGCCAGCAGTGCCTCACAGGCAAACTATGGCTACACCTTC.

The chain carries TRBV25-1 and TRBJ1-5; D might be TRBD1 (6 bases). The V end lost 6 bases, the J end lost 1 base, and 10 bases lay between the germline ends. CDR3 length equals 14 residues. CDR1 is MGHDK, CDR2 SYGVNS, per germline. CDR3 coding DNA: TGTGCCAGCAGCCTGACAGGAAGCAATCAGCCCCAGCATTTT. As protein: CASSLTGSNQPQHF.

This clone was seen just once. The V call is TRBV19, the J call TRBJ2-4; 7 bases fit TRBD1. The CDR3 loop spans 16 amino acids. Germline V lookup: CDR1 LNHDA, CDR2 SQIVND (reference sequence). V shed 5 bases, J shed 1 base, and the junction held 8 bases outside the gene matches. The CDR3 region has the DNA TGTGCCAGTAGTTCGTCATCACAGGGGGCCAAAAACATTCAGTACTTC. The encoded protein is CASSSSSQGAKNIQYF.

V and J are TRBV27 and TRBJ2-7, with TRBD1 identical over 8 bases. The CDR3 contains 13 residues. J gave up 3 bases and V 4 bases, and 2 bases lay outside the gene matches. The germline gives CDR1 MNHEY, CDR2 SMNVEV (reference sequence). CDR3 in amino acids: CASSSGTGYEQYF. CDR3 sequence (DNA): TGTGCCAGCAGTTCCGGGACAGGCTACGAGCAGTACTTC.

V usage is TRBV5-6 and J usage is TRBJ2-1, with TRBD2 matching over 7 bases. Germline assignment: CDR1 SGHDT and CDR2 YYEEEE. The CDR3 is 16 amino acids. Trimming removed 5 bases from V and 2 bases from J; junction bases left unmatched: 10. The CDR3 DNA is TGTGCCAGCAGTCTTGCGGGGGAGTTCCCCTACAATGAGCAGTTCTTC. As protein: CASSLAGEFPYNEQFF.

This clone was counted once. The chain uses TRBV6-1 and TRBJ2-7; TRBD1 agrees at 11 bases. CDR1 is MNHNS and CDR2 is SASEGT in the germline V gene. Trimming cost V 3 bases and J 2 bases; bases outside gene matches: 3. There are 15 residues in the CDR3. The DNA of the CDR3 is TGTGCCAGCAGTGAGTGGGGACAGGGGGCCTACGAGCAGTACTTC. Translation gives CASSEWGQGAYEQYF.

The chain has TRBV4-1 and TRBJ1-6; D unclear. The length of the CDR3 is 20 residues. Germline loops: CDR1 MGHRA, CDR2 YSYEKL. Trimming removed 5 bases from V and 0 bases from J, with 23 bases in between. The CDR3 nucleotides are TGCGCCAGCAGCGAAGGGCGGTCTTCAGCCCTCAGCTCCTATAATTCACCCCTCCACTTT. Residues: CASSEGRSSALSSYNSPLHF.

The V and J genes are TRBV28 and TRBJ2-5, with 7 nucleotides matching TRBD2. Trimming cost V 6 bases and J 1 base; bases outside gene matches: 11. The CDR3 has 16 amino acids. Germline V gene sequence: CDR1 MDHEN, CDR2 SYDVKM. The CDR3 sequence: CASRMGVGGFQETQYF. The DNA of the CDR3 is TGTGCCAGCAGGATGGGAGTGGGAGGGTTCCAAGAGACCCAGTACTTC.

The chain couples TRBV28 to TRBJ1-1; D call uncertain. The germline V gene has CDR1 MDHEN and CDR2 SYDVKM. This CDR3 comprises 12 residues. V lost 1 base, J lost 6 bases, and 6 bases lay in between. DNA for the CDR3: TGTGCCAGCAGTTTATCGGAGGCTGAAGCTTTCTTT. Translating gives CASSLSEAEAFF.

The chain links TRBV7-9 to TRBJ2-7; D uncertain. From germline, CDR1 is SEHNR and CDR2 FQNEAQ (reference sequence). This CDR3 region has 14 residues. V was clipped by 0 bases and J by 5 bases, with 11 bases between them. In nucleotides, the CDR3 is TGTGCCAGCAGCTTAGCGGTAGTAGCCCACGAGCAGTACTTC. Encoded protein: CASSLAVVAHEQYF.

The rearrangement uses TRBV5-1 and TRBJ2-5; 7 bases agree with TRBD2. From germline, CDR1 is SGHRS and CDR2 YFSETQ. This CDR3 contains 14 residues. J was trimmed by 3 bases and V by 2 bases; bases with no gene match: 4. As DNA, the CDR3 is TGCGCCAGCAGCTTCTCTAGCGGTGAAGAGACCCAGTACTTC. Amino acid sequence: CASSFSSGEETQYF.

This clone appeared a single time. CDR3 sequence: CASSITQGYGYTF. CDR3 coding DNA: TGTGCCAGTAGTATAACACAGGGCTATGGCTACACCTTC. The V and J genes are TRBV19 and TRBJ1-2, with a possible D match to TRBD1 (6 bases). In germline, CDR1 is LNHDA, CDR2 SQIVND (reference sequence). V lost 2 bases and J lost 4, with 8 bases in between. The CDR3 consists of 13 residues.

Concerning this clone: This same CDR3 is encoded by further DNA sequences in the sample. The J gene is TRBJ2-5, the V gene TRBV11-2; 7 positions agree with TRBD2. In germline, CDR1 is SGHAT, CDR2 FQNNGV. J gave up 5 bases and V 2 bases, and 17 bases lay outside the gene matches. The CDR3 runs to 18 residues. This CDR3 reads CASSLFPPGGGVGETQYF. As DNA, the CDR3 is TGTGCCAGCAGCTTATTCCCCCCCGGTGGGGGGGTCGGCGAGACCCAGTACTTC.

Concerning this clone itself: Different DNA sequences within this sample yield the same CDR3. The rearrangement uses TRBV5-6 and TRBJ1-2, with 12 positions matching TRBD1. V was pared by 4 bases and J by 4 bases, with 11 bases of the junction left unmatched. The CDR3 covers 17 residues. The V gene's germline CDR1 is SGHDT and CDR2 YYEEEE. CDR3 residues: CASSRLGTGGIGYGYTF. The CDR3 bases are TGTGCCAGCAGCCGCCTCGGGACAGGGGGCATAGGCTATGGCTACACCTTC.

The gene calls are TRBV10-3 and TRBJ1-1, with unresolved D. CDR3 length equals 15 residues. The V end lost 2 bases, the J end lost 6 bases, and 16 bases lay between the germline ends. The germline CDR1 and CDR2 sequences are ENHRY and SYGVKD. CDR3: CAISEPQAEGPEAFF. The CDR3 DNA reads TGTGCCATCAGTGAGCCTCAAGCGGAAGGGCCTGAAGCTTTCTTT.

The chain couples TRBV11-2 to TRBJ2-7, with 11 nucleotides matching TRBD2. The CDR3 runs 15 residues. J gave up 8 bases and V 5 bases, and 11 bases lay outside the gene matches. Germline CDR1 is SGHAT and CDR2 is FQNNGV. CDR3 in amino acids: CASSPLTSGKLKQYF. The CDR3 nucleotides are TGTGCCAGCAGCCCGCTGACTAGCGGGAAATTGAAGCAGTACTTC.

Here the CDR3 DNA reads TGCGCCAGCAGCGTTGGACTATCCCGCACCGGGGAGCTGTTTTTT. Translation gives CASSVGLSRTGELFF. The V call is TRBV5-1, the J call TRBJ2-2, with D possibly matching TRBD2 (6 bases). Looked up from germline, CDR1 is SGHRS and CDR2 is YFSETQ. Trimming removed 4 bases from V and 4 bases from J, with 14 bases in between. The CDR3 is made up of 15 amino acids.

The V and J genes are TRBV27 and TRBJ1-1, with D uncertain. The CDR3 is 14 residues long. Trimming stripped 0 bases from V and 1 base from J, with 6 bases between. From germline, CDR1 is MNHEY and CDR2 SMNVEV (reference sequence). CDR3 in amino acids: CASSLSSSNTEAFF. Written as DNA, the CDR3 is TGTGCCAGCAGTTTATCGAGTTCGAACACTGAAGCTTTCTTT.